The clone carrying this TCR beta chain appeared a few times. What it binds is unknown. Every bit of the isolated RNA underwent reverse transcription, so sequencing read expressed TCRB transcripts. Sequencing was performed with immunoSEQ multiplex PCR; in TCRdb, only in-frame clones are kept and a portion is missing. This sample has approximately 150,000 clones, with approximately 10% found just once. The CDR3 sequence is 15 residues long. Germline assignment: CDR1 SGHTA and CDR2 FQGNSA. J gave up 2 bases and V 5 bases, and 6 bases lay outside the gene matches. One heparinised blood draw averaging around 120 mL was given by each donor. The sample comes from a study of beta chain features in type 1 diabetes. Across the whole study: Examination spanned approximately 110 million sorted cells from all samples. Findings of the study overall: Shortening that was moderate but significant affected the TCRB CDR3s of Type 1 diabetes patients in all four CD4+ subsets. Insertions were fewer and deletions more numerous at VDJ junctions in type 1 diabetes patients.

This chain links TRBV7-2 with TRBJ2-7; 10 positions match TRBD2. Sequenced material: central memory CD4+ T cells from blood. The receptor's source is a man in his thirties or forties with type 1 diabetes. CDR3 sequence: CASSQGLADPYEQYF. As DNA, the CDR3 is TGTGCCAGCAGCCAAGGACTAGCGGACCCCTACGAGCAGTACTTC.